These 26 T cell receptor beta chains originate from one sample sequenced in a study of T cells in Graves' hyperthyroidism and ophthalmopathy. RNA transcripts yielded amplified TCR beta CDR3 regions. The TCR CDR3 was amplified in a first-round RT-PCR using the HTBI primer set. TCRdb independently ran MiXCR on the multiplex PCR reads; one entry per CDR3 protein. The sample shows a few hundred thousand distinct CDR3 sequences, roughly 13% of them seen only once. The specimen sequenced was blood. The receptors originated from a woman younger than 30 with Graves' hyperthyroidism.

Only a few counts were recorded for this clonotype. CDR3 bases: TGTGCCTGGAGTGTCCGTCTAGCGGGAGCGGATACGCAGTATTTT. It codes for CAWSVRLAGADTQYF. The chain is built from TRBV30 and TRBJ2-3, with 10 bases lining up with TRBD2. The J segment lost 6 bases and the V segment lost 0 bases, leaving 6 bases of the junction unmatched. CDR1 and CDR2 from the germline V gene are GTSNPN and SVGIG (reference sequence). The CDR3 is 15 residues long.

V is TRBV27 and J is TRBJ2-3, with D uncertain. This CDR3 has 13 amino acids. Trimming left V 2 bases short and J 12 bases short, with 15 bases between. CDR1 and CDR2 from the germline V gene are MNHEY and SMNVEV (reference sequence). In DNA form, the CDR3 reads TGTGCCAGCAGTTTAAATGCAGAATACGTCCAGTATTTT. It is translated as CASSLNAEYVQYF.

This clonotype was picked up many times. This sequence joins TRBV12-5 and TRBJ1-3; D is unresolved. This CDR3 has 15 amino acids. Per the germline V gene, CDR1 is LGHNT and CDR2 is FRNRAP. Trimming took off 7 bases at V and 0 bases at J, with 13 bases between the two ends. DNA for the CDR3: TGTGCTAGTGCATCGGATGCCGTCTCTGGAAACACCATATATTTT. It encodes CASASDAVSGNTIYF.

The rearrangement joins TRBV5-1 to TRBJ1-4; 7 bases are a match to TRBD1. CDR1 is SGHRS, CDR2 YFSETQ, per germline. The CDR3 runs 13 residues. V lost 4 bases, J lost 8 bases, and 5 bases stayed unmatched. CDR3: CASSLQGSEKLFF. As DNA, the CDR3 is TGCGCCAGCAGCCTACAGGGGTCGGAAAAACTGTTTTTT.

This clonotype has at least ten counts. The chain employs TRBV29-1 and TRBJ1-1; D is ambiguous. Germline V gene lookup returns CDR1 SQVTM and CDR2 ANQGSEA. This CDR3 contains 16 residues. Trimming cost V 2 bases and J 2 bases, with 18 bases left between them. CDR3 bases: TGCAGCGTTGAAAAGGGCCCGGGGAAGGGAAACACTGAAGCTTTCTTT. It yields the protein CSVEKGPGKGNTEAFF.

This clonotype was detected ten times or more. The chain employs TRBV12-3 or TRBV12-4 and TRBJ1-2; D ambiguous. The CDR3 spans 12 residues. V dropped 6 bases and J dropped 8 bases, with 13 bases sitting between them. The CDR3 loop reads CASRLTVGGYTF. The CDR3 DNA is TGTGCCAGCAGGCTGACGGTGGGAGGCTACACCTTC.

The table lists this clonotype with many counts. V and J are TRBV27 and TRBJ2-5, with TRBD1 matching over 10 bases. The CDR3 length is 14 residues. J lost 8 bases, V lost 1 base, and 4 bases had no gene match. The germline CDR1 and CDR2 sequences are MNHEY and SMNVEV (reference sequence). In nucleotides, the CDR3 is TGTGCCAGCAGTTTATTCGGGGACAGGGGAACCCAGTACTTC. Translating gives CASSLFGDRGTQYF.

This clonotype was found many times. The chain joins TRBV6-2 or TRBV6-3 to TRBJ1-5; tentative D call: TRBD1 (5 bases). Germline-derived CDR1 and CDR2 are MNHEY and SVGEGT. Trimming left V 2 bases short and J 3 bases short, with 8 bases between. There are 14 residues in the CDR3. The CDR3 DNA is TGTGCCAGCAGTTACGGGACTCTCAATCAGCCCCAGCATTTT. This codes for CASSYGTLNQPQHF.

In its sample, this clonotype was seen a few times. The V gene is TRBV6-4, the J gene TRBJ2-3, with D hard to call. Trimming stripped 5 bases from V and 0 bases from J, with 9 bases between. Germline-derived CDR1 and CDR2 are MRHNA and SNTAGT. This CDR3 has 14 residues. CDR3 in amino acids: CASSTEPSTDTQYF. The CDR3 bases are TGTGCCAGCAGTACGGAACCAAGCACAGATACGCAGTATTTT.

The rearrangement links TRBV19 to TRBJ2-4, with 7 bases fitting TRBD2. Germline V gene lookup returns CDR1 LNHDA and CDR2 SQIVND (reference sequence). The CDR3 length is 12 residues. V gave up 10 bases and J gave up 9 bases; unmatched junction bases: 9. CDR3 sequence reads: CATKGGSGIQYF. In DNA form, the CDR3 reads TGTGCCACTAAGGGAGGGTCTGGCATTCAGTACTTC.

This clonotype was observed many times. The chain employs TRBV25-1 and TRBJ1-6, with 9 bases aligning to TRBD1. Germline V gene lookup returns CDR1 MGHDK and CDR2 SYGVNS. With V trimmed by 7 bases and J by 8 bases, 6 bases remained unmatched. CDR3 length equals 14 residues. CDR3 region: CASTQGARDSPLHF. For the CDR3, the DNA is TGTGCCAGCACACAGGGGGCTAGGGATTCACCCCTCCACTTT.

Details on this clonotype: The junction shows a germline mismatch at one end, possibly a read error. J is TRBJ2-6 and V is TRBV4-2; 9 bases fit TRBD1. The CDR3 extends over 20 amino acids. Germline CDR1 and CDR2: LGHNA and YNFKEQ. The CDR3 reads CASNQDGGTGYTSGANVLTF. The CDR3, as DNA: TGTGCCAGCAACCAAGACGGGGGGACAGGGTATACGTCTGGGGCCAACGTCTTGACTTTC.

The table lists this clonotype with many counts. The V gene is TRBV20-1, the J gene TRBJ2-3; no clear D. The CDR3 is made up of 13 amino acids. V lost 3 bases to trimming and J lost 6 bases, with 13 bases between them. The germline V gene has CDR1 DFQATT and CDR2 SNEGSKA (reference sequence). The CDR3 protein is CSASRPPPDTQYF. In DNA form, the CDR3 reads TGCAGTGCTAGCCGCCCCCCGCCGGATACGCAGTATTTT.

This clonotype was recorded many times. DNA of the CDR3: TGTGCCAGCAGTTTGGTCGGAAATAACGGCTACACCTTC. Protein product: CASSLVGNNGYTF. The chain recombines TRBV28 with TRBJ1-2; D is unresolved. Trimming removed 3 bases from V and 8 bases from J, with 13 bases in between. The CDR3 has 13 amino acids. The germline gives CDR1 MDHEN, CDR2 SYDVKM.

This clonotype has a count of ten or more. The rearrangement links TRBV19 to TRBJ1-5; tentatively, D is TRBD1 (6 bases). Germline CDR1 LNHDA, CDR2 SQIVND (reference sequence). The CDR3 totals 14 residues. The V gene lost 4 bases and the J gene lost 4 bases, with 11 bases spanning the gap. CDR3 loop: CASSRGPGNQPQHF. CDR3 coding DNA: TGTGCCAGTAGTAGGGGGCCGGGGAATCAGCCCCAGCATTTT.

This clonotype was seen many times. The chain joins TRBV27 to TRBJ1-1; D is possibly TRBD1 (6 bases). Germline V CDR1 and CDR2: MNHEY, SMNVEV (reference sequence). CDR3 length: 14 residues. V was clipped by 2 bases and J by 5 bases, with 12 bases between them. CDR3 in amino acids: CASSLNPRGTEAFF. Written as DNA, the CDR3 is TGTGCCAGCAGTTTAAACCCTAGGGGGACTGAAGCTTTCTTT.

In its sample, this clonotype was seen a few times. This chain uses TRBV28 with TRBJ1-5, with 7 bases matching TRBD1. Germline values: CDR1 MDHEN, CDR2 SYDVKM. The V and J ends lost 0 bases and 1 base, in that order; junction bases with no gene match: 6. CDR3 size: 17 residues. CDR3 bases: TGTGCCAGCAGTTTATGGAGGGGGCTTGGGAGCAATCAGCCCCAGCATTTT. Residues: CASSLWRGLGSNQPQHF.

This clonotype appeared many times. This rearrangement joins TRBV5-1 to TRBJ2-7; 13 bases align to TRBD2. Trimming took 0 bases from V and 5 from J; bases not matched to a gene: 5. Germline CDR1 and CDR2: SGHRS and YFSETQ. CDR3 length: 16 residues. Here the CDR3 reads CASSLVGLAGDDEQYF. CDR3 DNA: TGCGCCAGCAGCTTGGTTGGACTAGCGGGAGACGACGAGCAGTACTTC.

This clonotype was observed at least ten times. The rearrangement links TRBV4-1 to TRBJ2-7; 7 bases match TRBD2. Germline V gene lookup returns CDR1 MGHRA and CDR2 YSYEKL. V lost 0 bases to trimming and J lost 6 bases; unmatched junction nucleotides: 8. This CDR3 is 15 amino acids long. The CDR3 here is CASSQDISREGEQYF. The CDR3, as DNA: TGCGCCAGCAGCCAAGATATCTCGAGGGAGGGCGAGCAGTACTTC.

This clonotype has only a few counts. The chain uses TRBV19 and TRBJ1-4; 7 bases match TRBD1. CDR1 and CDR2 from the germline V gene are LNHDA and SQIVND (reference sequence). V gave up 3 bases and J gave up 0 bases; unmatched junction bases: 13. The CDR3 extends over 19 amino acids. The CDR3: CASSMAGQRLAPTNEKLFF. The CDR3 nucleotides read TGTGCCAGTAGTATGGCGGGACAGCGTCTCGCTCCAACTAATGAAAAACTGTTTTTT.

The table lists this clonotype with many counts. The CDR3 coding sequence is TGTGCCAGCAGCCCCAAGCGGGGGACTTTTGAAGAGACCCAGTACTTC. Translating gives CASSPKRGTFEETQYF. This chain connects TRBV3-1 to TRBJ2-5, with TRBD2 matching 8 bases. J lost 3 bases, V lost 4 bases, and 10 bases had no gene match. The CDR3 contains 16 residues. Germline loops: CDR1 LGHDT, CDR2 YNNKEL (reference sequence).

This clonotype has a count of ten or more. The chain recombines TRBV7-2 with TRBJ2-3, with D unclear. Germline lookup yields CDR1 SGHTA and CDR2 FQGNSA. The CDR3 consists of 13 residues. V lost 4 bases to trimming and J lost 4 bases, with 9 bases between them. CDR3 coding DNA: TGTGCCAGCAGCTGGCGTGGTCCAGATACGCAGTATTTT. Translation: CASSWRGPDTQYF.

In the case of this clonotype: A read error may be the cause here, since a much bigger clone is one base away. The CDR3 DNA sequence: TGTGCCAGCATCGGGACAGGGCCCTACGAGCAGTACTTC. Translation: CASIGTGPYEQYF. The chain joins TRBV28 to TRBJ2-7; TRBD1 matches at 9 bases. The germline V gene encodes CDR1 MDHEN and CDR2 SYDVKM. V shed 7 bases and J 2 bases; nucleotides not matched to a gene: 3. The CDR3 has 13 amino acids.

This clonotype was counted many times. The rearrangement uses TRBV30 and TRBJ2-3; D is possibly TRBD2 (6 bases). CDR1 is GTSNPN, CDR2 SVGIG, per germline (reference sequence). The CDR3 length is 13 residues. V lost 3 bases, J lost 4 bases, and 11 bases lay in between. The CDR3 sequence: CAWRREKPDTQYF. The CDR3 DNA reads as TGTGCCTGGAGACGGGAGAAGCCAGATACGCAGTATTTT.

This clonotype was recorded at least ten times. V and J are TRBV7-8 and TRBJ2-4; 11 bases are shared with TRBD2. The CDR3 runs to 16 residues. The ends lost 4 bases at V and 11 bases at J; junction bases unmatched: 13. Per the germline V gene, CDR1 is SGHVS and CDR2 is FQNEAQ. CDR3 DNA sequence: TGTGCCAGCAGCTCCCAAACCGGGACTAGCGGAGATCTTCAGTACTTC. Protein: CASSSQTGTSGDLQYF.

The chain employs TRBV7-2 and TRBJ2-7; TRBD2 is a possible D gene (5 bases). CDR1 and CDR2 (germline): SGHTA, FQGNSA. V shed 4 bases and J shed 5 bases, with 12 bases lying between them. The CDR3 sequence is 13 residues long. The CDR3 coding sequence is TGTGCCAGCAGCTCGGTGCTAGCCCACGAGCAGTACTTC. Encoded protein: CASSSVLAHEQYF.